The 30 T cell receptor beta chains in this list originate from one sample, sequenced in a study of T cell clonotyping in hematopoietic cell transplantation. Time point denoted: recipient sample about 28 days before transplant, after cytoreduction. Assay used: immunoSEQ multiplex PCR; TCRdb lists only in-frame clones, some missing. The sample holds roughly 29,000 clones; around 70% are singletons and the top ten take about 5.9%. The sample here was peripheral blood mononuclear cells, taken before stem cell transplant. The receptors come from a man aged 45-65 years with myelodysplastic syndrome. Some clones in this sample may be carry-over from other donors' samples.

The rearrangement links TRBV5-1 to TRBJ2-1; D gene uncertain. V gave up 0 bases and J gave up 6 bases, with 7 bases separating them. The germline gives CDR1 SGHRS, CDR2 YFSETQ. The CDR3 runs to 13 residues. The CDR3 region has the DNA TGCGCCAGCAGCTTGGTATGGGGCAATGAGCAGTTCTTC. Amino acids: CASSLVWGNEQFF.

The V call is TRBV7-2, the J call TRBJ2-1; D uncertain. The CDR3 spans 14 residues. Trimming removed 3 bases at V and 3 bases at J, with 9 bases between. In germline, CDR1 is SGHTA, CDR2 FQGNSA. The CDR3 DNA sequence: TGTGCCAGCAGCTTCCCTAAGGGCTACAATGAGCAGTTCTTC. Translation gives CASSFPKGYNEQFF.

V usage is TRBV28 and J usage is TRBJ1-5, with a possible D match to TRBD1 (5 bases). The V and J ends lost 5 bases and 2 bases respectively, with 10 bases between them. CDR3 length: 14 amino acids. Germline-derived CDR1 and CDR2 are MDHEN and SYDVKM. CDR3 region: CASSPSRGNQPQHF. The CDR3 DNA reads TGTGCCAGCAGTCCGAGCAGGGGCAATCAGCCCCAGCATTTT.

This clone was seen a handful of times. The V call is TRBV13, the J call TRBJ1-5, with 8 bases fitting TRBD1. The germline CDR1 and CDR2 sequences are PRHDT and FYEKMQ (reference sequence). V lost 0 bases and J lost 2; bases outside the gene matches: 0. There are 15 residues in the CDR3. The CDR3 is CASSLGTGGNQPQHF. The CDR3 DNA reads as TGTGCCAGCAGCTTAGGGACAGGGGGCAATCAGCCCCAGCATTTT.

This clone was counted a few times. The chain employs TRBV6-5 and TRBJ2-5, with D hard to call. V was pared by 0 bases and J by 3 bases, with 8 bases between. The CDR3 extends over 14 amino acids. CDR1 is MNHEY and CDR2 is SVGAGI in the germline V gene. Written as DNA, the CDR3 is TGTGCCAGCAGTTACTCGCAGGCCGAAGAGACCCAGTACTTC. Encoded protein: CASSYSQAEETQYF.

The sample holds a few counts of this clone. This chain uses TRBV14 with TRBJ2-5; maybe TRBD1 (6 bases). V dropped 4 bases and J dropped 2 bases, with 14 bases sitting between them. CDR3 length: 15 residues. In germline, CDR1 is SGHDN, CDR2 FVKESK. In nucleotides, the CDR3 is TGTGCCAGCAGCCGTTACAGGGCAGGGCAAGAGACCCAGTACTTC. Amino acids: CASSRYRAGQETQYF.

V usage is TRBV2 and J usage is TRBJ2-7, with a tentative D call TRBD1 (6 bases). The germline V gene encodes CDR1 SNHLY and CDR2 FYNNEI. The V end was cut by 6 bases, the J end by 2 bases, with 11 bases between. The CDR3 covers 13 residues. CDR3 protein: CASRKRTAYEQYF. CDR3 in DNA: TGTGCCAGCAGGAAGCGGACAGCCTACGAGCAGTACTTC.

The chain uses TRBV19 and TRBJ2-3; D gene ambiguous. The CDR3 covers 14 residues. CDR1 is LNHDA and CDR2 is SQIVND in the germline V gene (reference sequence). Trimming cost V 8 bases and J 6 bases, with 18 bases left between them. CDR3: CASQDDPAGDTQYF. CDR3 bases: TGTGCCAGTCAGGACGACCCCGCCGGTGATACGCAGTATTTT.

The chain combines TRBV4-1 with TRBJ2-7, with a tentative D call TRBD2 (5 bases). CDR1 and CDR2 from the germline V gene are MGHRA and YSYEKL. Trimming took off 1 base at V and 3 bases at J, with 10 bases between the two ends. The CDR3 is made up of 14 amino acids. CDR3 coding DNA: TGCGCCAGCAGCCAAGTTGTTAGCGACTACGAGCAGTACTTC. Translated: CASSQVVSDYEQYF.

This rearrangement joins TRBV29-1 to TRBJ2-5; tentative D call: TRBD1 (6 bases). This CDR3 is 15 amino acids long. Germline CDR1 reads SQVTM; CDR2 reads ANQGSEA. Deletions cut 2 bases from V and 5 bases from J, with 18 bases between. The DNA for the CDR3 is TGCAGCGTTGAAACCGGTCTAGGGGGTAAGGAGACCCAGTACTTC. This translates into CSVETGLGGKETQYF. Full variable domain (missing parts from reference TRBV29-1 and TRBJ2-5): SAVISQKPSRDICQRGTSLTIQCQVDSQVTMMFWYRQQPGQSLTLIATANQGSEATYESGFVIDKFPISRPNLTFSTLTVSNMSPEDSSIYLCSVETGLGGKETQYFGPGTRLLVL.

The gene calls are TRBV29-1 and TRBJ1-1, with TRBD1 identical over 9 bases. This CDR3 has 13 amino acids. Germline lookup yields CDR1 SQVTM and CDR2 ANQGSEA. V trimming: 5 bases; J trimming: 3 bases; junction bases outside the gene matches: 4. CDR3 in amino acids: CSVRTGVYTEAFF. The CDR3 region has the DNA TGCAGCGTTAGGACAGGGGTGTACACTGAAGCTTTCTTT.

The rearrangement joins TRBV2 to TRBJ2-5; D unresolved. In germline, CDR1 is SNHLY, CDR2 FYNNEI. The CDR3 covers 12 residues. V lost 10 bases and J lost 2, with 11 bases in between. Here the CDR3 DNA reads TGTGCCACGGAAACGGTACAAGAGACCCAGTACTTC. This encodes CATETVQETQYF.

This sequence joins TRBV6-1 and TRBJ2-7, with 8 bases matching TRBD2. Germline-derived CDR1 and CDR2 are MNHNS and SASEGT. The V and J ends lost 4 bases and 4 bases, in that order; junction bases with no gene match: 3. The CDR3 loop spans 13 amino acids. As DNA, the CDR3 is TGTGCCAGCAGTGGGGGACTAGTATACGAGCAGTACTTC. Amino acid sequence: CASSGGLVYEQYF.

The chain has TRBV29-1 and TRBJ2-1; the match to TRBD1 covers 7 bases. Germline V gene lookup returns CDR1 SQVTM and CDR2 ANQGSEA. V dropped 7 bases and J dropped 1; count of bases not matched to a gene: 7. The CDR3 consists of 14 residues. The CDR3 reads CSGGHRGSYNEQFF. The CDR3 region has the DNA TGCAGCGGGGGCCACAGGGGTTCCTACAATGAGCAGTTCTTC.

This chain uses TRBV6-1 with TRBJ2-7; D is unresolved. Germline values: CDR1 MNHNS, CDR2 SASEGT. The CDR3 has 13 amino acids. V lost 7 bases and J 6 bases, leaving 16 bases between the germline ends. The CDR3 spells CASNAGLGPEQYF. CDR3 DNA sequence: TGTGCCAGCAATGCAGGCCTGGGCCCCGAGCAGTACTTC.

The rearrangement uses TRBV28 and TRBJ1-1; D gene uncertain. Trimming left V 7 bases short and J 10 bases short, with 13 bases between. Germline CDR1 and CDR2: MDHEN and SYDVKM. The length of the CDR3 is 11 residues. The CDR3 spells CASTRADLAFF. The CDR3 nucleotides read TGTGCCAGCACTAGGGCAGATTTAGCTTTCTTT.

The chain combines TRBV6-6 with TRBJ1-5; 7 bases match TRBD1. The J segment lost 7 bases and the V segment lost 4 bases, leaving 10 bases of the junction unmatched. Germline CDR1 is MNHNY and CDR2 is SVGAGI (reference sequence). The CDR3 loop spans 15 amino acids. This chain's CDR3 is CASSSRQGLGQPQHF. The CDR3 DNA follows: TGTGCCAGCAGTTCACGACAGGGTCTTGGCCAGCCCCAGCATTTT.

CDR3 nucleotide sequence: TGTGCCGTCGGGGACAGCTATAATAGCAATCAGCCCCAGCATTTT. Protein sequence: CAVGDSYNSNQPQHF. This sequence joins TRBV6-5 and TRBJ1-5; TRBD1 agrees at 7 bases. The CDR3 loop spans 15 amino acids. The germline V gene encodes CDR1 MNHEY and CDR2 SVGAGI. The ends lost 11 bases at V and 0 bases at J; junction bases unmatched: 10.

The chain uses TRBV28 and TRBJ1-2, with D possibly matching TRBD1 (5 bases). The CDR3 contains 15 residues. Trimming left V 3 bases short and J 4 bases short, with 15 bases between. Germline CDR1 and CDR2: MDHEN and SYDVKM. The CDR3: CASSLPRDAGYGYTF. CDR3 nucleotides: TGTGCCAGCAGTTTGCCCCGGGACGCTGGCTATGGCTACACCTTC.

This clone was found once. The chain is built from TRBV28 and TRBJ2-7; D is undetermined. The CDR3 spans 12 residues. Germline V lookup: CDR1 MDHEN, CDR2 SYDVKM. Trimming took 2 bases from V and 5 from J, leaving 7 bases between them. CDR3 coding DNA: TGTGCCAGCAGTTTACCGAGTCACGAGCAGTACTTC. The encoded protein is CASSLPSHEQYF.

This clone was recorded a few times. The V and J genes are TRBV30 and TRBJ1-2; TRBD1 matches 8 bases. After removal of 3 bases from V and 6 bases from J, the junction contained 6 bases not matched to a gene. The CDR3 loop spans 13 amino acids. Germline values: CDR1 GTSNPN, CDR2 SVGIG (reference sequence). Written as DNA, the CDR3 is TGTGCCTGGAGACGGACAGGGATCCATGGCTACACCTTC. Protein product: CAWRRTGIHGYTF.

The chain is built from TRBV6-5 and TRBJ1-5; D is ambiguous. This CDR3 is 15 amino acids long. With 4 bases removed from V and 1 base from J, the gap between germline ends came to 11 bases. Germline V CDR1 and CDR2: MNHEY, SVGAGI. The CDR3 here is CASSWVRESNQPQHF. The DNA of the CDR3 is TGTGCCAGCAGTTGGGTACGGGAGAGCAATCAGCCCCAGCATTTT.

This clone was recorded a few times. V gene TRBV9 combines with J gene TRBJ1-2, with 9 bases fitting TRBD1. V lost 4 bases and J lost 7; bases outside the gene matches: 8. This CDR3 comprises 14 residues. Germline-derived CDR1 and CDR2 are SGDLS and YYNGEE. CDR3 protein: CASSTTGGAGGYTF. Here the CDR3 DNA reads TGTGCCAGCAGCACGACAGGGGGAGCGGGTGGCTACACCTTC. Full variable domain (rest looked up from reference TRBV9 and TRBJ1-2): DSGVTQTPKHLITATGQRVTLRCSPRSGDLSVYWYQQSLDQGLQFLIQYYNGEERAKGNILERFSAQQFPDLHSELNLSSLELGDSALYFCASSTTGGAGGYTFGSGTRLTVV.

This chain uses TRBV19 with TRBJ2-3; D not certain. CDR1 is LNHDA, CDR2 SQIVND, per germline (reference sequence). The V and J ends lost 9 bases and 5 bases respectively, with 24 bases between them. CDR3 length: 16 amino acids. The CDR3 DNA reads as TGTGCCAGCCACCCTGGAGAAAGGGTACGGAGAGATACGCAGTATTTT. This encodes CASHPGERVRRDTQYF.

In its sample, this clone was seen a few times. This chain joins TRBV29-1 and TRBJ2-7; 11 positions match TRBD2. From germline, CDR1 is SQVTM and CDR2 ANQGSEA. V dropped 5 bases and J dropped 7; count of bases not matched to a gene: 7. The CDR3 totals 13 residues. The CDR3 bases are TGCAGCGTTATAGCGGGAGGGCCGAGGGAGCAGTACTTC. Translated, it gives CSVIAGGPREQYF.

The CDR3 sequence is CAWIFGLSYNEQFF. The CDR3 DNA is TGTGCCTGGATATTCGGGTTATCCTACAATGAGCAGTTCTTC. The J gene is TRBJ2-1, the V gene TRBV30; no reliable D call. The CDR3 runs 14 residues. From germline, CDR1 is GTSNPN and CDR2 SVGIG (reference sequence). V was trimmed by 4 bases and J by 1 base, leaving 11 bases between them.

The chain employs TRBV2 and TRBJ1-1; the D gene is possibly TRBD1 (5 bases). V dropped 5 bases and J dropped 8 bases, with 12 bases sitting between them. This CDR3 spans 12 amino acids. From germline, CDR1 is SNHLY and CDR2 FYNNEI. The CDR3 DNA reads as TGTGCCAGCAGTATGCAGGGTGCAGAAGCTTTCTTT. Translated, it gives CASSMQGAEAFF.

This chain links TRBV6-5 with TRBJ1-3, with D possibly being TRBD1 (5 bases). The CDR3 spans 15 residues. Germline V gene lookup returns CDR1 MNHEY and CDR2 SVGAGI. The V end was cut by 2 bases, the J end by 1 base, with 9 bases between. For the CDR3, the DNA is TGTGCCAGCAGTTACGGGGGTGTTTCTGGAAACACCATATATTTT. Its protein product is CASSYGGVSGNTIYF.

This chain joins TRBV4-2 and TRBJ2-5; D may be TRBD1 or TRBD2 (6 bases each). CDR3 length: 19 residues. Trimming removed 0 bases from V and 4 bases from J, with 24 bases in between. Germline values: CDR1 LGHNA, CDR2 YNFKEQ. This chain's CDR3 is CASSQEPLGASAALETQYF. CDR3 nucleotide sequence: TGTGCCAGCAGCCAAGAGCCGCTGGGGGCTAGCGCGGCCTTAGAGACCCAGTACTTC.

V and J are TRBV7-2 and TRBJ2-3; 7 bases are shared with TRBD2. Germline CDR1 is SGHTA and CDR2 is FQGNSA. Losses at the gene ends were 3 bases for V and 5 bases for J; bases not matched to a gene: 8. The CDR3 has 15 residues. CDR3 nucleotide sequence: TGTGCCAGCAGCTTCGGGACTAACACAGGAGATACGCAGTATTTT. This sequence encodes CASSFGTNTGDTQYF.